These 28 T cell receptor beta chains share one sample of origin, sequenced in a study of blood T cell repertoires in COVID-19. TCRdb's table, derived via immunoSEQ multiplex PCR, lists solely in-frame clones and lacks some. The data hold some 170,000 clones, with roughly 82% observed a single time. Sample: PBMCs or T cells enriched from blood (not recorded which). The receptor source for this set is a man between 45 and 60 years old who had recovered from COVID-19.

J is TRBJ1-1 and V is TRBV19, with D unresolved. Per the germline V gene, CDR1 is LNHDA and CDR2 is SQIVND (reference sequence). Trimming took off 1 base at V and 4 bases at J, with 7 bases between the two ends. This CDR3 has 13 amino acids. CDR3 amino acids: CASSIGRITEAFF. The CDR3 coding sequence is TGTGCCAGTAGTATAGGCAGGATCACTGAAGCTTTCTTT.

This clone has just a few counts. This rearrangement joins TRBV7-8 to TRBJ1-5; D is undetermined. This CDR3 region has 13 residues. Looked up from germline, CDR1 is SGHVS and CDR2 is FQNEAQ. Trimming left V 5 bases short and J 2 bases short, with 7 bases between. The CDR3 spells CASSPSRNQPQHF. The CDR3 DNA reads TGTGCCAGCAGCCCCTCCCGCAATCAGCCCCAGCATTTT.

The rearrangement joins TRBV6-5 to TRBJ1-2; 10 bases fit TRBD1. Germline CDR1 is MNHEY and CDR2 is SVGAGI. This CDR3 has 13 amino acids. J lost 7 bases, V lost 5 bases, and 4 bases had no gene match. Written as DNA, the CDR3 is TGTGCCAGCAGTCAGAGGGACAGGGGTGGCTACACCTTC. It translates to CASSQRDRGGYTF.

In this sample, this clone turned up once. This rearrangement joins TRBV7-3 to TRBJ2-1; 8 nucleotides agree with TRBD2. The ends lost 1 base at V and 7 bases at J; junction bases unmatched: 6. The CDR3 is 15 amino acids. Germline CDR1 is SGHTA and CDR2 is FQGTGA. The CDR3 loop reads CASSLMSGGPNEQFF. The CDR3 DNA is TGTGCCAGCAGCTTAATGAGCGGGGGCCCGAATGAGCAGTTCTTC.

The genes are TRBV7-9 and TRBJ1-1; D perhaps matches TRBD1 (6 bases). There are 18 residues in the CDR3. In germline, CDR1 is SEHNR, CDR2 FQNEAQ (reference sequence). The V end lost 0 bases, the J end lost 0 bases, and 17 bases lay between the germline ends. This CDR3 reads CASSLATTEGHLNTEAFF. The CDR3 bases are TGTGCCAGCAGCTTAGCCACAACAGAGGGACACCTGAACACTGAAGCTTTCTTT.

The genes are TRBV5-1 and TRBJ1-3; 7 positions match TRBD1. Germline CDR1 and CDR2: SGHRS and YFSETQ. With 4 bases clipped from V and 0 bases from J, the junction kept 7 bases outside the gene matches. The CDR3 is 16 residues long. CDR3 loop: CASSRVGGGSGNTIYF. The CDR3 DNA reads TGCGCCAGCAGCCGAGTAGGGGGCGGCTCTGGAAACACCATATATTTT.

Here the CDR3 reads CASSLDGGINQPQHF. The CDR3 nucleotides are TGTGCCAGCAGCTTAGATGGGGGCATCAATCAGCCCCAGCATTTT. The V gene is TRBV13, the J gene TRBJ1-5; tentatively, D is TRBD1 (6 bases). V lost 1 base and J lost 3, with 10 bases in between. The CDR3 length is 15 residues. Germline V gene lookup returns CDR1 PRHDT and CDR2 FYEKMQ (reference sequence).

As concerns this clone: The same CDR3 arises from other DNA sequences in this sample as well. CDR3 nucleotides: TGCGCCAGCAGCTTGGCTGGCGGCCAAGAGACCCAGTACTTC. Translating it yields CASSLAGGQETQYF. The J gene is TRBJ2-5, the V gene TRBV5-1; no firm D call. CDR3 size: 14 residues. The germline V gene has CDR1 SGHRS and CDR2 YFSETQ. Deletions cut 0 bases from V and 1 base from J, with 7 bases between.

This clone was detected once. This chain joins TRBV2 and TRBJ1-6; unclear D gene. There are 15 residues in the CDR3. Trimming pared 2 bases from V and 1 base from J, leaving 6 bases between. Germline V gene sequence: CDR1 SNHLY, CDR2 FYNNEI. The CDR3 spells CASSETASYNSPLHF. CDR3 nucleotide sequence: TGTGCCAGCAGTGAAACTGCTTCCTATAATTCACCCCTCCACTTT.

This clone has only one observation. The CDR3 nucleotides are TGTGCCAGCAGCTTACAGGGTAGAGAGACCCAGTACTTC. This translates into CASSLQGRETQYF. The chain has TRBV3-1 (or the pseudogene TRBV3-2) and TRBJ2-5, with D possibly matching TRBD1 (6 bases). Germline CDR1 reads LGHDT; CDR2 reads YNNKEL (reference sequence). Trimming left V 5 bases short and J 4 bases short, with 11 bases between. This CDR3 is built from 13 residues.

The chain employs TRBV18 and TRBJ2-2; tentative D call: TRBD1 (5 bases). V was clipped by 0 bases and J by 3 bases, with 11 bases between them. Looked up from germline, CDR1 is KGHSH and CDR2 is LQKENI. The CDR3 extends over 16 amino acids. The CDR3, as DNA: TGTGCCAGCTCACCACCCAAGGGGCAAGACACCGGGGAGCTGTTTTTT. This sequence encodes CASSPPKGQDTGELFF. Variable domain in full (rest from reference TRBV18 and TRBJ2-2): NAGVMQNPRHLVRRRGQEARLRCSPMKGHSHVYWYRQLPEEGLKFMVYLQKENIIDESGMPKERFSAEFPKEGPSILRIQQVVRGDSAAYFCASSPPKGQDTGELFFGEGSRLTVL.

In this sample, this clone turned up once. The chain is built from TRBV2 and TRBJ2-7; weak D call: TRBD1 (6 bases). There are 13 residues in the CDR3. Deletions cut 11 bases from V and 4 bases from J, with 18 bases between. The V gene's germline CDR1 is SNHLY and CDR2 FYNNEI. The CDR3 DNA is TGTGCCGGAAAGGGGGACGGGACATACGAGCAGTACTTC. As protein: CAGKGDGTYEQYF.

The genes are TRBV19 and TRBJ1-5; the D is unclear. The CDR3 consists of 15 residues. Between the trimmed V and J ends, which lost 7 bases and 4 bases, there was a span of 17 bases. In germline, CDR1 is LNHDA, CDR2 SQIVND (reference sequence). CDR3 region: CASKVAGSTNQPQHF. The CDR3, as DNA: TGTGCCAGTAAGGTGGCAGGTAGTACTAATCAGCCCCAGCATTTT.

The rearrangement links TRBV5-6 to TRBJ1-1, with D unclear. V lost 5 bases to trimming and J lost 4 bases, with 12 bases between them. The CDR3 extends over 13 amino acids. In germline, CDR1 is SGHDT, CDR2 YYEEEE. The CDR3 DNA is TGTGCCAGCAGTCCTACTGAAGTCACTGAAGCTTTCTTT. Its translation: CASSPTEVTEAFF.

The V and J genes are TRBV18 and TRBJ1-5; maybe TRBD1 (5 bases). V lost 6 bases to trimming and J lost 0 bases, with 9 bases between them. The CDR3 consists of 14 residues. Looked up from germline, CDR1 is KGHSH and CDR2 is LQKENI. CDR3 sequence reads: CASSYRYSNQPQHF. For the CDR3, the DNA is TGTGCCAGCTCTTACAGGTATAGCAATCAGCCCCAGCATTTT. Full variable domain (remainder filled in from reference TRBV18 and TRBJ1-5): NAGVMQNPRHLVRRRGQEARLRCSPMKGHSHVYWYRQLPEEGLKFMVYLQKENIIDESGMPKERFSAEFPKEGPSILRIQQVVRGDSAAYFCASSYRYSNQPQHFGDGTRLSIL.

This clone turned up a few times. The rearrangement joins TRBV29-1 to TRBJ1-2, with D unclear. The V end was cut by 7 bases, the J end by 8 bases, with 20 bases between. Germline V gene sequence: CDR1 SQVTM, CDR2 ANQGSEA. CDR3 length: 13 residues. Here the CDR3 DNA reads TGCAGCGCCACGAAGACCCGACCGGGGGGCTACACCTTC. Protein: CSATKTRPGGYTF. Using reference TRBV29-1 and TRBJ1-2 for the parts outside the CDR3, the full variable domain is SAVISQKPSRDICQRGTSLTIQCQVDSQVTMMFWYRQQPGQSLTLIATANQGSEATYESGFVIDKFPISRPNLTFSTLTVSNMSPEDSSIYLCSATKTRPGGYTFGSGTRLTVV.

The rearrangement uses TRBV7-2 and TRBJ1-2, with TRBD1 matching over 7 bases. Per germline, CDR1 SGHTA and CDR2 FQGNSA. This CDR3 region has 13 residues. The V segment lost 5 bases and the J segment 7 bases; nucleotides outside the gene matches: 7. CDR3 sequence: CASSPRQGGGYTF. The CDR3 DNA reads TGTGCCAGCAGCCCGAGACAGGGTGGTGGCTACACCTTC.

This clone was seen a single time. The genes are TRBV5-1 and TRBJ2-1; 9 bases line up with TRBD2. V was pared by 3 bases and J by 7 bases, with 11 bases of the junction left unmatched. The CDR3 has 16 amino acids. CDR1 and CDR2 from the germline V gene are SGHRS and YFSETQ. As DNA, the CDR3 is TGCGCCAGCAGCTCTCAGGGCGGGGGGGCCGAAAATGAGCAGTTCTTC. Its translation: CASSSQGGGAENEQFF.

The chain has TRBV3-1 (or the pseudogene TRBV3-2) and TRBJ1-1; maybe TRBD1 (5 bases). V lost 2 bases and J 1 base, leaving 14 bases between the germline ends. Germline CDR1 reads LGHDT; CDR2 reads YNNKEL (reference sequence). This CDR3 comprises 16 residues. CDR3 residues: CASSQTPGRENTEAFF. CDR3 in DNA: TGTGCCAGCAGCCAAACCCCGGGGCGGGAGAACACTGAAGCTTTCTTT.

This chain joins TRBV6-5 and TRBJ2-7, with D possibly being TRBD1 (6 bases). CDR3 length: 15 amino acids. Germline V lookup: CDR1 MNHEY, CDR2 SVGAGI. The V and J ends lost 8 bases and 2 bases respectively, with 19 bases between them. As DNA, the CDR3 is TGTGCCAGCTACACTCCTGGGACACCCCCCTACGAGCAGTACTTC. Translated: CASYTPGTPPYEQYF.

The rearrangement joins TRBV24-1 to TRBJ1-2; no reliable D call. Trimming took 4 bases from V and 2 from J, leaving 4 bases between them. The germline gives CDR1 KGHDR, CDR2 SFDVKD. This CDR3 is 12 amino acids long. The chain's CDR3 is CATSEQNYGYTF. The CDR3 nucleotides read TGTGCCACCAGTGAACAGAACTATGGCTACACCTTC.

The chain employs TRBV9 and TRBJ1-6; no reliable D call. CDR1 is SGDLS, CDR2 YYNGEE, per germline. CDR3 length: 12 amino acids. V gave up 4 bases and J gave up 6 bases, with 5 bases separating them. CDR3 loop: CASSPGNSPLHF. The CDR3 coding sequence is TGTGCCAGCAGCCCCGGTAATTCACCCCTCCACTTT.

In nucleotides, the CDR3 is TGCGCCAGCAGCTCCAGGGGATCGAGCACTGAAGCTTTCTTT. Amino acids: CASSSRGSSTEAFF. The genes are TRBV5-1 and TRBJ1-1; possibly TRBD1 for D (6 bases). The V end lost 3 bases, the J end lost 4 bases, and 13 bases lay between the germline ends. Germline loops: CDR1 SGHRS, CDR2 YFSETQ. This CDR3 contains 14 residues.

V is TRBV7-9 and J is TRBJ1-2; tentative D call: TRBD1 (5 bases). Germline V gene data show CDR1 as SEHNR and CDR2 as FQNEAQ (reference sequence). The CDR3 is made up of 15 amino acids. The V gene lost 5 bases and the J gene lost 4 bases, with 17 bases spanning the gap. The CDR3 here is CASSAPQGFGYGYTF. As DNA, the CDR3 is TGTGCCAGCAGCGCACCCCAGGGTTTCGGCTATGGCTACACCTTC.

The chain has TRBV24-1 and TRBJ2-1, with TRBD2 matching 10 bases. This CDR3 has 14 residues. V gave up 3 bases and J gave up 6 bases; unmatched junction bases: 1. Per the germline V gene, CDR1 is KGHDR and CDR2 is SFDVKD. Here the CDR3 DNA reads TGTGCCACCAGTGATACTAGCGGGGTCAATGAGCAGTTCTTC. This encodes CATSDTSGVNEQFF.

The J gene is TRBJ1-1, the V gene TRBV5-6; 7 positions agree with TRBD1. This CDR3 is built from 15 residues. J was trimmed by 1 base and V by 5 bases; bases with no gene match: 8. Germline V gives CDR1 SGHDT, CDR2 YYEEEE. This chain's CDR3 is CASSYGRGANTEAFF. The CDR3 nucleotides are TGTGCCAGCAGTTACGGCAGGGGGGCGAACACTGAAGCTTTCTTT.

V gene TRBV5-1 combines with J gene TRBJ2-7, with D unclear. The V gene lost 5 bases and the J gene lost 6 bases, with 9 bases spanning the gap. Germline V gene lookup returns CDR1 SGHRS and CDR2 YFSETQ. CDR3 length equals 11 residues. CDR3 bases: TGCGCCAGCAGTTCGCGGTCCGAGCAGTACTTC. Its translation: CASSSRSEQYF.

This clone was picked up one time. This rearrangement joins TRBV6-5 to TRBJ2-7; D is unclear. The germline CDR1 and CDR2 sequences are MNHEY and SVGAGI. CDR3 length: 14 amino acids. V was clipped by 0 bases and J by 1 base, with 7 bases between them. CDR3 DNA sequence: TGTGCCAGCAGTTACTCTTACAAATCCTACGAGCAGTACTTC. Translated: CASSYSYKSYEQYF.